Following are 9 T cell receptor beta chains from one sample sequenced in a study of sequential checkpoint blockade in melanoma. Profiling relied on immunoSEQ multiplex PCR, and the TCRdb table lists in-frame clones only, not all of them. This repertoire shows about 28,000 clones, 83% found once; its top ten account for approximately 16%. Documented treatment: randomized to nivolumab then ipilimumab (arm A) or the reverse (arm B). Sequencing used CD8+ T cells sorted from blood (inferred from file names), obtained from a patient given nivolumab and ipilimumab in sequence. These receptors were taken from a human donor with melanoma.

The chain is built from TRBV6-6 and TRBJ1-5; D is possibly TRBD1 (6 bases). Germline-derived CDR1 and CDR2 are MNHNY and SVGAGI (reference sequence). V was pared by 5 bases and J by 2 bases, with 13 bases between. CDR3 size: 15 residues. The CDR3 is CASSTKNRGNQPQHF. CDR3 sequence (DNA): TGTGCCAGCAGTACCAAAAACAGGGGCAATCAGCCCCAGCATTTT.

The V and J genes are TRBV9 and TRBJ1-1; D not certain. The V gene lost 4 bases and the J gene lost 6 bases, with 13 bases spanning the gap. There are 13 residues in the CDR3. CDR1 is SGDLS, CDR2 YYNGEE, per germline. In DNA form, the CDR3 reads TGTGCCAGCAGCCCTGATATGAGGGCTGAAGCTTTCTTT. Protein: CASSPDMRAEAFF.

The rearrangement links TRBV18 to TRBJ2-7; TRBD2 agrees at 10 bases. CDR1 and CDR2 (germline): KGHSH, LQKENI. J gave up 1 base and V 2 bases, and 5 bases lay outside the gene matches. The CDR3 extends over 16 amino acids. The CDR3 coding sequence is TGTGCCAGCTCACCAATAGGGACTAGCGCTTCCTACGAGCAGTACTTC. This codes for CASSPIGTSASYEQYF.

The gene calls are TRBV7-2 and TRBJ2-5; possibly TRBD1 for D (6 bases). The CDR3 is made up of 16 amino acids. V lost 3 bases and J 6 bases, leaving 20 bases between the germline ends. CDR1 SGHTA and CDR2 FQGNSA come from the germline V gene. The CDR3 loop is CASSFGEQGNRKTQYF. The CDR3 nucleotides are TGTGCCAGCAGCTTTGGGGAACAGGGCAACCGGAAGACCCAGTACTTC.

The chain recombines TRBV6-1 with TRBJ1-2; 7 positions match TRBD1. CDR1 MNHNS and CDR2 SASEGT come from the germline V gene. J gave up 2 bases and V 8 bases, and 11 bases lay outside the gene matches. This CDR3 spans 15 amino acids. This chain's CDR3 is CASVGTLTGNYGYTF. The CDR3 DNA follows: TGTGCCAGCGTGGGAACGCTGACAGGGAACTATGGCTACACCTTC.

The chain has TRBV2 and TRBJ2-3, with 7 positions matching TRBD2. With V trimmed by 6 bases and J by 0 bases, 12 bases remained unmatched. This CDR3 has 17 residues. Per germline, CDR1 SNHLY and CDR2 FYNNEI. The CDR3 reads CASRENLGGASTDTQYF. CDR3 nucleotides: TGTGCCAGCAGGGAGAACTTGGGAGGGGCCAGCACAGATACGCAGTATTTT.

This chain connects TRBV12-5 to TRBJ2-1, with 7 bases lining up with TRBD2. With V trimmed by 4 bases and J by 10 bases, 10 bases remained unmatched. This CDR3 has 14 residues. The germline gives CDR1 LGHNT, CDR2 FRNRAP. CDR3 loop: CASGSPGTTIEQFF. The DNA for the CDR3 is TGTGCTAGTGGTTCGCCCGGGACTACGATAGAGCAGTTCTTC.

V usage is TRBV28 and J usage is TRBJ2-7; TRBD1 agrees at 9 bases. There are 15 residues in the CDR3. After removal of 3 bases from V and 0 bases from J, the junction contained 3 bases not matched to a gene. Germline CDR1 and CDR2: MDHEN and SYDVKM. CDR3 region: CASSFGTGYSYEQYF. The CDR3, as DNA: TGTGCCAGCAGTTTCGGGACAGGGTACTCCTACGAGCAGTACTTC.

This clone has just one count. V is TRBV4-3 and J is TRBJ2-7; D is unresolved. The CDR3 spans 15 residues. The V end lost 0 bases, the J end lost 2 bases, and 11 bases lay between the germline ends. CDR1 and CDR2 (germline): LGHNA, YSLEER. CDR3 nucleotide sequence: TGCGCCAGCAGCCAAGACGGAGACTTAGCCTACGAGCAGTACTTC. It encodes CASSQDGDLAYEQYF.